The 8 T cell receptor beta chains below all came from one sample that was sequenced in a study of CD4 and CD8 cells across lung adenocarcinoma regions. TCRdb reanalysed the PCR reads using MiXCR and keeps one entry per CDR3 protein. The sample includes thousands of distinct CDR3 sequences, almost 60% of them seen just once. The source material was CD4+ T cells from the center of a lung tumor. These receptors originate from a male donor with lung adenocarcinoma. The CD4 and CD8 labels of this study may be unreliable.

A single count supports this clonotype. An end of the junction does not agree with germline; a read error may underlie this. The chain has TRBV10-3 and TRBJ2-3, with 8 bases matching TRBD1. The length of the CDR3 is 14 residues. Germline CDR1 reads ENHRY; CDR2 reads SYGVKD. CDR3 coding DNA: TGTGCCGTCAGGGGGCGGAGAGATAGAAATACGCAGTATTTC. Translated: CAVRGRRDRNTQYF.

J is TRBJ1-2 and V is TRBV4-2; 8 nucleotides align to TRBD1. Germline CDR1 is LGHNA and CDR2 is YNFKEQ. V gave up 3 bases and J gave up 3 bases; unmatched junction bases: 3. This CDR3 is 14 amino acids long. The CDR3 DNA is TGTGCCAGCAGCCATGACAGGGGCGACTATGGCTACACCTTC. Amino acid sequence: CASSHDRGDYGYTF.

The chain joins TRBV6-1 to TRBJ1-1, with a possible D match to TRBD1 (6 bases). Trimming shortened V by 9 bases and J by 4 bases, and 15 bases separated the two germline ends. Germline CDR1 and CDR2: MNHNS and SASEGT. The CDR3 is 13 amino acids. The CDR3 sequence is CASRGGYSTEAFF. CDR3 sequence (DNA): TGTGCCAGTAGGGGGGGCTATAGCACTGAAGCTTTCTTT.

The V call is TRBV11-3, the J call TRBJ2-4; possible D gene TRBD2, 7 bases. V shed 5 bases and J shed 10 bases, with 21 bases lying between them. Germline V CDR1 and CDR2: SGHNT, YENEEA. The CDR3 totals 15 residues. CDR3 sequence reads: CASSLGGGRGEIQYF. CDR3 DNA: TGTGCCAGCAGCCTAGGGGGGGGCAGGGGAGAGATTCAGTACTTC.

CDR3 sequence reads: CASSPAPGVGKNIQYF. CDR3 nucleotides: TGTGCCAGCAGTCCTGCTCCAGGGGTAGGCAAAAACATTCAGTACTTC. V is TRBV6-1 and J is TRBJ2-4; D possibly corresponds to TRBD1 (6 bases). CDR3 length equals 16 residues. Germline V gene lookup returns CDR1 MNHNS and CDR2 SASEGT. Between the trimmed V and J ends, which lost 5 bases and 3 bases, there was a span of 17 bases.

The chain has TRBV10-2 and TRBJ1-2; 8 bases match TRBD1. Looked up from germline, CDR1 is WSHSY and CDR2 is SAAADI. This CDR3 is 13 amino acids long. The J segment lost 5 bases and the V segment lost 7 bases, leaving 6 bases of the junction unmatched. The CDR3 sequence is CASTKQGGYGYTF. As DNA, the CDR3 is TGCGCCAGCACAAAACAGGGGGGATATGGCTACACCTTC.

The chain carries TRBV6-1 and TRBJ2-1; D might be TRBD1 or TRBD2, each matching 7 bases. V lost 3 bases to trimming and J lost 3 bases, with 12 bases between them. The CDR3 spans 15 residues. Germline V gene sequence: CDR1 MNHNS, CDR2 SASEGT. CDR3 loop: CASSEAGGDYNEQFF. The CDR3 DNA follows: TGTGCCAGCAGTGAGGCAGGGGGGGACTACAATGAGCAGTTCTTC.

This sequence joins TRBV4-1 and TRBJ2-1; D possibly corresponds to TRBD2 (5 bases). Trimming cost V 0 bases and J 0 bases, with 6 bases left between them. The CDR3 runs to 15 residues. In germline, CDR1 is MGHRA, CDR2 YSYEKL. CDR3 loop: CASSQDGLSYNEQFF. The CDR3 bases are TGCGCCAGCAGCCAAGATGGACTCTCCTACAATGAGCAGTTCTTC.